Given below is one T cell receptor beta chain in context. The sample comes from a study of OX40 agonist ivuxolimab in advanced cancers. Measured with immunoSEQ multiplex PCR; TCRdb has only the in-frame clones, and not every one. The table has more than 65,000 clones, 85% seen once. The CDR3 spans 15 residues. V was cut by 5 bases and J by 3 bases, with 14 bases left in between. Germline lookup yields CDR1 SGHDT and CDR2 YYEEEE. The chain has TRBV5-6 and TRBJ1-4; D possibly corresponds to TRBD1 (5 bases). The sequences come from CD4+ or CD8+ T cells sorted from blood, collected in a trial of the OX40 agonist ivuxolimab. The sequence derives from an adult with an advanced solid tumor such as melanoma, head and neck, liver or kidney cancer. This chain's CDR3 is CASRLLGGSNEKLFF. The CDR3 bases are TGTGCCAGCAGACTGCTGGGGGGGTCTAATGAAAAACTGTTTTTT.